This T cell receptor beta chain was identified during a study of cytomegalovirus exposure and HLA in healthy donors. Germline V gene sequence: CDR1 SGDLS, CDR2 YYNGEE. V was shortened by 0 bases and J by 5 bases, with 12 bases between the two germline ends. This CDR3 has 14 amino acids. The PCR was carried out with 60 Vbeta primers and 13 Jbeta primers. The method was immunoSEQ multiplex PCR; TCRdb's version includes in-frame clones alone and lacks a portion of them. The sample table includes about 120,000 clones. The rearrangement uses TRBV9 and TRBJ2-7; TRBD2 might be the D (5 bases). The specimen sequenced was PBMCs. The sequence derives from a man aged 18-30 years in good health and CMV-seronegative. The CDR3 DNA reads as TGTGCCAGCAGCGTAGGTGGGAGTCTCGACGAGCAGTACTTC. Translated, it gives CASSVGGSLDEQYF. Looking up the rest from reference TRBV9 and TRBJ2-7 gives the full variable domain: DSGVTQTPKHLITATGQRVTLRCSPRSGDLSVYWYQQSLDQGLQFLIQYYNGEERAKGNILERFSAQQFPDLHSELNLSSLELGDSALYFCASSVGGSLDEQYFGPGTRLTVT.